This TCR beta chain was identified in a study of response to subunit inactivated influenza vaccine. The study, taken as a whole, reports: Researchers suggested that each seasonal influenza vaccination recruits few new T cells.

In regard to this clonotype: Antigen specificity is unknown.

MiXCR, applied by TCRdb to the RT-PCR reads, yields one record per CDR3 protein. The sample holds hundreds of thousands of distinct CDR3 sequences, approximately 18% seen once. The origin of this receptor is a man between 50 and 59 years old who received an inactivated influenza vaccine. The starting material was PBMCs from blood, obtained approximately 5 days after vaccination.

The CDR3 DNA sequence: TGTGCCAGCTCATCAGCGACACAGGAAAAACTGTTTTTT. Translated: CASSSATQEKLFF. The V gene is TRBV18, the J gene TRBJ1-4, with unresolved D. The CDR3 sequence is 13 residues long. Trimming removed 5 bases at V and 8 bases at J, with 12 bases between. Germline CDR1 and CDR2: KGHSH and LQKENI.